This TCR beta chain derives from a study of blood T cell repertoires in COVID-19. At the level of the study: From the United States, Italy and Spain came samples of acute and convalescent COVID-19. From T cells, B-cell-depleted T cells, or PBMCs came the material, which was cDNA or gDNA.

V lost 0 bases, J lost 7 bases, and 1 base stayed unmatched. Germline V gene data show CDR1 as LGHDT and CDR2 as YNNKEL (reference sequence). This CDR3 region has 13 residues. As originally analysed: Scientists estimated how many nucleated cells there were by amplifying reference gene primers. Clones were sequenced by immunoSEQ multiplex PCR, and TCRdb holds only the in-frame ones, with some missing. V, J and clone size are those of that table, while D and trimming were read from the DNA. This sample yields 140,000 to 150,000 clones, of which 70% to 90% are seen a single time; 10% to 15% belongs to the top ten.

Sequencing was done on a sample of peripheral blood. The sequence came from a man between 60 and 75 years old with active or convalescent COVID-19. The rearrangement links TRBV3-1 (or the pseudogene TRBV3-2) to TRBJ1-2, with TRBD1 matching 8 bases. CDR3 nucleotide sequence: TGTGCCAGCAGCCAAGATACAGGGGGTGGCTACACCTTC. Residues: CASSQDTGGGYTF.